These T cell receptor beta chains were read from a single sample in a study of identical twins. Each CDR3 protein gets one entry after TCRdb re-called the 5' RACE reads with MiXCR. Of around 480,000 distinct CDR3 sequences in the sample, roughly an eighth are singletons; the top ten hold approximately 0.9%. This same sample was also taken into another study, of yellow fever vaccine responses in identical twins.

The specimen was CD4+ T cells sorted from blood. The receptor source for this set is a woman in her late teens or twenties in good health. CDR3s include the opening cysteine and the closing phenylalanine or tryptophan. D genes are given only for firm matches. Not every row has a clone size; where given, it reads once, few, many or a size class.

v_call	clone_size	j_call	d_call	cdr3_aa	cdr3_nt
TRBV3-1	few	TRBJ2-1	TRBD2	CASSRKTGLAGVGRFF	TGTGCCAGCAGCCGGAAGACGGGACTAGCGGGAGTAGGTCGTTTCTTC
TRBV29-1	.	TRBJ2-5	.	CSVFTGEETQYF	TGCAGCGTTTTTACCGGGGAAGAGACCCAGTACTTC
TRBV5-1	.	TRBJ2-7	TRBD1	CASSPGTGAVREQYF	TGCGCCAGCAGCCCCGGGACAGGGGCAGTGAGGGAGCAGTACTTC
TRBV12-3/TRBV12-4	many	TRBJ2-1	.	CASSSNRGSGEQFF	TGTGCCAGCAGTTCGAACCGTGGGTCGGGTGAGCAGTTCTTC
TRBV29-1	many	TRBJ1-2	.	CSAWTPGLDGYTF	TGCAGCGCCTGGACTCCCGGGCTGGATGGCTACACCTTC
TRBV27	few	TRBJ2-3	.	CASSFRTTDTQYF	TGTGCCAGCAGTTTCCGGACCACAGATACGCAGTATTTT
TRBV11-1	many	TRBJ2-7	TRBD1	CASCLVQGLGTGTYEQYF	TGTGCCAGCTGTCTCGTTCAGGGATTGGGGACAGGCACCTACGAGCAGTACTTC
TRBV10-3	few	TRBJ1-5	TRBD1	CASQGGNQPQHF	TGTGCCTCTCAGGGGGGCAATCAGCCCCAGCATTTT
TRBV3-1	.	TRBJ1-4	.	CASSQAAAGVSEKLFF	TGTGCCAGCAGCCAAGCGGCCGCAGGTGTCAGCGAAAAACTGTTTTTT
TRBV14	.	TRBJ2-1	.	CASSQGRWDEQFF	TGTGCCAGCAGCCAAGGACGTTGGGACGAGCAGTTCTTC
TRBV29-1	many	TRBJ2-3	TRBD2	CSVGGTSGGPDTQYF	TGCAGCGTTGGAGGGACTAGCGGGGGGCCAGATACGCAGTATTTT
TRBV20-1	.	TRBJ2-6	.	CSARPALSGANVLTF	TGCAGTGCTAGACCAGCACTCTCTGGGGCCAACGTCCTGACTTTC
TRBV7-6	few	TRBJ2-7	.	CASSLVQGFEQYF	TGTGCCAGCAGCTTAGTGCAGGGGTTCGAGCAGTACTTC
TRBV27	.	TRBJ2-2	.	CASRGLSSDTGELFF	TGTGCCAGCAGAGGATTGAGCTCGGACACCGGGGAGCTGTTTTTT
TRBV24-1	many	TRBJ2-3	TRBD1	CATSDLSPGQGFLDTQYF	TGTGCCACCAGTGACCTTAGTCCGGGACAGGGGTTTTTAGATACGCAGTATTTT
TRBV4-3	.	TRBJ2-1	TRBD2	CASSQEVGLAGGPYNEQFF	TGCGCCAGCAGCCAAGAAGTCGGGTTAGCGGGAGGTCCCTACAATGAGCAGTTCTTC
TRBV19	.	TRBJ2-7	TRBD2	CASTGRFPYEQYF	TGTGCCAGTACCGGGAGGTTCCCCTACGAGCAGTACTTC
TRBV20-1	.	TRBJ2-7	.	CSATPSLEQYF	TGCAGTGCTACCCCTAGCCTCGAGCAGTACTTC
TRBV18	few	TRBJ1-5	TRBD1	CASSQDRGQDQPQHF	TGTGCCAGCTCACAAGACAGGGGGCAAGATCAGCCCCAGCATTTT
TRBV20-1	.	TRBJ2-3	TRBD2	CSARRSGGSTDTQYF	TGCAGTGCTAGGAGGAGCGGGGGGAGCACAGATACGCAGTATTTT
TRBV6-1	few	TRBJ2-3	TRBD2	CASRDIAGYTDTQYF	TGTGCCAGCAGGGATATAGCGGGATACACAGATACGCAGTATTTT
TRBV20-1	.	TRBJ1-6	TRBD1	CSAPLGTGGSNSPLHF	TGCAGTGCCCCTTTGGGGACAGGGGGTAGTAATTCACCCCTCCACTTT
TRBV5-1	.	TRBJ1-1	.	CASSQTSATEAFF	TGCGCCAGCAGCCAGACGTCGGCCACTGAAGCTTTCTTT
TRBV5-5	few	TRBJ2-3	.	CASSKVTAKLSTDTQYF	TGTGCCAGCAGCAAGGTCACAGCAAAGCTAAGCACAGATACGCAGTATTTT
TRBV5-1	few	TRBJ1-3	.	CASSLPGEGNTIYF	TGCGCCAGCAGCTTGCCAGGGGAGGGAAACACCATATATTTT
TRBV28	.	TRBJ1-2	TRBD1	CASSLIGTVFYGYTF	TGTGCCAGCAGTTTAATTGGGACAGTTTTTTATGGCTACACCTTC
TRBV15	many	TRBJ2-7	.	CATSRNRQTNYEQYF	TGTGCCACCAGCAGAAACAGACAGACCAACTACGAGCAGTACTTC
TRBV12-3/TRBV12-4	many	TRBJ2-1	.	CASTRSDEQFF	TGTGCCAGCACTCGGAGCGATGAGCAGTTCTTC
TRBV20-1	few	TRBJ2-7	.	CSAATGNEQYF	TGCAGTGCTGCCACAGGGAACGAGCAGTACTTC
TRBV14	.	TRBJ2-1	.	CASSGQGYNEQFF	TGTGCCAGCAGCGGTCAGGGTTACAATGAGCAGTTCTTC
TRBV7-6	many	TRBJ2-3	.	CASSLGPSTDTQYF	TGTGCCAGCAGCTTAGGACCTAGCACAGATACGCAGTATTTT
TRBV7-6	.	TRBJ1-5	.	CASSQRGGRPQHF	TGTGCCAGCAGCCAAAGGGGCGGTCGGCCCCAGCATTTT
TRBV24-1	.	TRBJ2-2	.	CATSDLGAPRTGELFF	TGTGCCACCAGTGATCTAGGGGCCCCACGGACCGGGGAGCTGTTTTTT
TRBV7-2	.	TRBJ1-5	.	CASSQSPDQPQHF	TGTGCCAGCAGCCAGAGTCCTGACCAGCCCCAGCATTTT
TRBV12-3/TRBV12-4	few	TRBJ2-1	TRBD1	CASRTGQGIDEQFF	TGTGCCAGCAGAACGGGACAGGGAATCGATGAGCAGTTCTTC